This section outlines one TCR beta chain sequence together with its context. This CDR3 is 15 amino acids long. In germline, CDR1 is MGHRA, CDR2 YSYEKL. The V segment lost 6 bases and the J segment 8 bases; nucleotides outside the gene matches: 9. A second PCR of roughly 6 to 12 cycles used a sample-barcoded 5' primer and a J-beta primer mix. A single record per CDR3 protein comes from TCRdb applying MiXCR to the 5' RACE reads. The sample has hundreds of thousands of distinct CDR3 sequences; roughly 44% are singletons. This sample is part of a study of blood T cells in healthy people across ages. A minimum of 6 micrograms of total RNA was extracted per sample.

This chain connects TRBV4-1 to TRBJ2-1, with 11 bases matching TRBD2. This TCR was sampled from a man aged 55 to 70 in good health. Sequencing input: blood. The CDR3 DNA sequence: TGCGCCAGCAGTCTTCTAGCGGGGGGATTGCATGAGCAGTTCTTC. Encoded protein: CASSLLAGGLHEQFF.